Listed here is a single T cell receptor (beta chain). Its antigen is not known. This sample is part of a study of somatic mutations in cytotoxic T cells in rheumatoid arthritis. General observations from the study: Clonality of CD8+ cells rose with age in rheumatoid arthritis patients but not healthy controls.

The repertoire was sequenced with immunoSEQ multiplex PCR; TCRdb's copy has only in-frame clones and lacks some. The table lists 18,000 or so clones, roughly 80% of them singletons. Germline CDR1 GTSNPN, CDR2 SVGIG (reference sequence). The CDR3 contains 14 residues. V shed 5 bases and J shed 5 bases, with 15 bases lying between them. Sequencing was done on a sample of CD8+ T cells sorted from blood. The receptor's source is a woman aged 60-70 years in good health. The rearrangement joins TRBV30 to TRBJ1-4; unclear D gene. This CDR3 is CAWANRPGNEKLFF. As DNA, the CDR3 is TGTGCCTGGGCCAATCGACCGGGAAATGAAAAACTGTTTTTT.